This T cell receptor beta chain comes out of a study of PD-1 blockade in classical Hodgkin lymphoma. Time point in this sample: newly diagnosed, previously untreated cHL patient sample. Sequencing used immunoSEQ multiplex PCR; TCRdb keeps in-frame clones, though not all of them. The sample lists approximately 47,000 clones; roughly 93% were seen once. This clonotype originated in a human donor with classical Hodgkin lymphoma. Specimen: peripheral blood mononuclear cells (PBMCs).

In DNA form, the CDR3 reads TGTGCCAGCAGTGAAAGGGAGGGCAGCTTAGCCAAAAACATTCAGTACTTC. Its protein product is CASSEREGSLAKNIQYF. V gene TRBV6-1 combines with J gene TRBJ2-4; TRBD2 matches at 7 bases. The CDR3 length is 17 residues. V lost 2 bases, J lost 0 bases, and 7 bases stayed unmatched. CDR1 is MNHNS, CDR2 SASEGT, per germline.